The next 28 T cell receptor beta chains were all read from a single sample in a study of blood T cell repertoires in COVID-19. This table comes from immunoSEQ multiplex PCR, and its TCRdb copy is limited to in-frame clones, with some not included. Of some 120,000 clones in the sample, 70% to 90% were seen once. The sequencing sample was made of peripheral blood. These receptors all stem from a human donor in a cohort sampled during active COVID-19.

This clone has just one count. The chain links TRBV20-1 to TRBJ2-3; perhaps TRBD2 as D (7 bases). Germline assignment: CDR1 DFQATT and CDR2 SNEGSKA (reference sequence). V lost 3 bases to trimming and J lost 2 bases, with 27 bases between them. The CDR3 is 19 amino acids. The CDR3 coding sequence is TGCAGTGCTAGTAAAATACAGGGAGGGACCTACACCCTCACAGATACGCAGTATTTT. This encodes CSASKIQGGTYTLTDTQYF.

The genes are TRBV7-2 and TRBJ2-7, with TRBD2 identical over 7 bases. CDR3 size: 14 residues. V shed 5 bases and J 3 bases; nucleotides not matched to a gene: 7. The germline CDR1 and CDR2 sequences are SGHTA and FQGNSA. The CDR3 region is CASSPSGNGYEQYF. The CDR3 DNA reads TGTGCCAGCAGCCCTAGCGGTAATGGCTACGAGCAGTACTTC.

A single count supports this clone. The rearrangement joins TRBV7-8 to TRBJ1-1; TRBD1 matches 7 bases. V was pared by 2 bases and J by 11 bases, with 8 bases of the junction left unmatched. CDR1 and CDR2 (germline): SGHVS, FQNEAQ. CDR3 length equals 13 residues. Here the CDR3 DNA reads TGTGCCAGCAGCTTAACGGGGGACAGTAATGCTTTCTTT. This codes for CASSLTGDSNAFF.

CDR3 residues: CASSPGLAGVFSYEQYF. The CDR3 coding sequence is TGTGCCAGCAGCCCCGGACTAGCGGGGGTTTTCTCCTACGAGCAGTACTTC. The chain combines TRBV14 with TRBJ2-7, with 13 bases fitting TRBD2. V gave up 4 bases and J gave up 0 bases; unmatched junction bases: 6. The germline V gene has CDR1 SGHDN and CDR2 FVKESK. This CDR3 spans 17 amino acids.

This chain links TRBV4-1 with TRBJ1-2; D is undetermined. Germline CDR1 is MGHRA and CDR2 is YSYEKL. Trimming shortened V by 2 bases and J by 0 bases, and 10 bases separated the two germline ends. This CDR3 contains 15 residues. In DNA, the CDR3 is TGCGCCAGCAGCCAAAACAGCTTACCTAACTATGGCTACACCTTC. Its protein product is CASSQNSLPNYGYTF.

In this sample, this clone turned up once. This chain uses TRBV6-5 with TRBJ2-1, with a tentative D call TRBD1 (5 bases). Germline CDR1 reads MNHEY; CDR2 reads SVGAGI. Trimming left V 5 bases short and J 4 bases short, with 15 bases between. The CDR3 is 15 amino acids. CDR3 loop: CASSQATASYNEQFF. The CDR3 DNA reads TGTGCCAGCAGTCAGGCGACAGCGTCGTACAATGAGCAGTTCTTC.

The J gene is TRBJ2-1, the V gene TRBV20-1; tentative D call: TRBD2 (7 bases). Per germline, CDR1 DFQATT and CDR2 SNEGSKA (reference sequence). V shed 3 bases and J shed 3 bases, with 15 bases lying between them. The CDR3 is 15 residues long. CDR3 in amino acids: CSASLRGGVYNEQFF. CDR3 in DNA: TGCAGTGCTAGTCTCCGAGGGGGGGTCTACAATGAGCAGTTCTTC.

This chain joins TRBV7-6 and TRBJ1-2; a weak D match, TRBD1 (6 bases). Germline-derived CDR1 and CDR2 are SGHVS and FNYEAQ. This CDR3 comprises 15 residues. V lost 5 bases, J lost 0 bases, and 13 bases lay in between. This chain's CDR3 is CASSLFSGANYGYTF. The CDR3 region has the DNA TGTGCCAGCAGCCTTTTTTCAGGGGCTAACTATGGCTACACCTTC. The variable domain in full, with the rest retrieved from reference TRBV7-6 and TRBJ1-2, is GAGVSQSPRYKVTKRGQDVALRCDPISGHVSLYWYRQALGQGPEFLTYFNYEAQQDKSGLPNDRFSAERPEGSISTLTIQRTEQRDSAMYRCASSLFSGANYGYTFGSGTRLTVV.

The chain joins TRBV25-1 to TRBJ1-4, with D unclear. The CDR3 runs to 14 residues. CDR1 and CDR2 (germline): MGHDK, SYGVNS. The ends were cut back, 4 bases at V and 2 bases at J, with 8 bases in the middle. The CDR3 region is CASSGTRTNEKLFF. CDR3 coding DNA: TGTGCCAGCAGTGGGACTCGGACTAATGAAAAACTGTTTTTT.

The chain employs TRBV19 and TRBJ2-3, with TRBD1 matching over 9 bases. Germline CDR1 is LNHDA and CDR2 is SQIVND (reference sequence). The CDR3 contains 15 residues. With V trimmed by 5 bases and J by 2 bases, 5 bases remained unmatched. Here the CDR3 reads CASSPRQGVTDTQYF. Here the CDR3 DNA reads TGTGCCAGTAGTCCGAGACAGGGGGTCACAGATACGCAGTATTTT.

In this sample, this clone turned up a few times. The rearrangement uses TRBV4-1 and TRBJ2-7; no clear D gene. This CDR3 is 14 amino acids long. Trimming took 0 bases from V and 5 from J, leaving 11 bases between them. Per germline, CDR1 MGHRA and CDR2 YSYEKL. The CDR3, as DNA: TGCGCCAGCAGCCAAGAAGCCAGTGCGGACGAGCAGTACTTC. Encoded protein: CASSQEASADEQYF.

Here the CDR3 DNA reads TGTGCCAGCGGACAGGGTCGCTACGAGCAGTACTTC. As protein: CASGQGRYEQYF. The J gene is TRBJ2-7, the V gene TRBV7-9; 8 nucleotides agree with TRBD1. This CDR3 is built from 12 residues. Germline CDR1 SEHNR, CDR2 FQNEAQ (reference sequence). The trim removed 8 bases at V and 3 bases at J, leaving 3 bases unmatched.

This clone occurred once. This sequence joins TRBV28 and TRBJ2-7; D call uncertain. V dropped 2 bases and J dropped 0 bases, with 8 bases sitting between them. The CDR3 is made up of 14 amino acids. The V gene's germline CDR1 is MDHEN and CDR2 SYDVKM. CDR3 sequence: CASSLIAASYEQYF. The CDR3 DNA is TGTGCCAGCAGTTTAATAGCAGCCTCCTACGAGCAGTACTTC.

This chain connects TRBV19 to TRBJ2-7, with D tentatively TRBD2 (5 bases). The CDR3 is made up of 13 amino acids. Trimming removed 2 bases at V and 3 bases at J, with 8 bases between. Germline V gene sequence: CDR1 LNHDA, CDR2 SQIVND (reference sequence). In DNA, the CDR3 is TGTGCCAGTAGTATACAACGGGACTACGAGCAGTACTTC. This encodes CASSIQRDYEQYF.

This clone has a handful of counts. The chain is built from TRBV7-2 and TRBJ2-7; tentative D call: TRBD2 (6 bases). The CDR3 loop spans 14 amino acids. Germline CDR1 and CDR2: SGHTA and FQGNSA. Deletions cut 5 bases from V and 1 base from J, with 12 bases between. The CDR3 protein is CASSLQGRSYEQYF. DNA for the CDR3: TGTGCCAGCAGCCTTCAAGGGAGGTCCTACGAGCAGTACTTC.

CDR3 sequence reads: CAISQHRGRTGELFF. The CDR3 DNA sequence: TGTGCCATCAGCCAACACAGGGGGCGCACCGGGGAGCTGTTTTTT. The V and J genes are TRBV10-3 and TRBJ2-2; TRBD1 agrees at 9 bases. This CDR3 has 15 amino acids. Trimming at V came to 6 bases and at J to 4 bases, leaving 6 bases not matched to a gene. Germline V lookup: CDR1 ENHRY, CDR2 SYGVKD.

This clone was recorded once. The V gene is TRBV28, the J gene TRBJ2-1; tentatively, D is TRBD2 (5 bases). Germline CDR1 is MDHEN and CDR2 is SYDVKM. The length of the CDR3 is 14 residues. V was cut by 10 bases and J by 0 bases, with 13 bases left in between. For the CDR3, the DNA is TGTGCCACCTCCGGACTCCGCTCCTACAATGAGCAGTTCTTC. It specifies CATSGLRSYNEQFF.

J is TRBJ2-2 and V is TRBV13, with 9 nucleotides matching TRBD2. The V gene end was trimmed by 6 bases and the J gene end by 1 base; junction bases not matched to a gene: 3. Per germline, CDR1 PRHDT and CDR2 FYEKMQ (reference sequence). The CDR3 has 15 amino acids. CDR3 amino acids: CASSPTSGNTGELFF. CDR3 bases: TGTGCCAGCAGTCCGACTAGCGGGAACACCGGGGAGCTGTTTTTT.

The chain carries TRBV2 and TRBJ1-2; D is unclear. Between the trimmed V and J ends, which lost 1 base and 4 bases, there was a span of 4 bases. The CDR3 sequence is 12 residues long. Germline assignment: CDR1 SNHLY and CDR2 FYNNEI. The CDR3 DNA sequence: TGTGCCAGCAGTGAAGATCGCTATGGCTACACCTTC. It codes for CASSEDRYGYTF.

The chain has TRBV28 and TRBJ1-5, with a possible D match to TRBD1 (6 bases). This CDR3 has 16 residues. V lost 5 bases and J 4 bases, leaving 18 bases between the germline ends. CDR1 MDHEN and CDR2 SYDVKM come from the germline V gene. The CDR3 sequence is CASSTLRRQGNQPQHF. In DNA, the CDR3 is TGTGCCAGCAGTACCCTTCGGCGTCAGGGGAATCAGCCCCAGCATTTT. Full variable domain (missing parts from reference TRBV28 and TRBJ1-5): DVKVTQSSRYLVKRTGEKVFLECVQDMDHENMFWYRQDPGLGLRLIYFSYDVKMKEKGDIPEGYSVSREKKERFSLILESASTNQTSMYLCASSTLRRQGNQPQHFGDGTRLSIL.

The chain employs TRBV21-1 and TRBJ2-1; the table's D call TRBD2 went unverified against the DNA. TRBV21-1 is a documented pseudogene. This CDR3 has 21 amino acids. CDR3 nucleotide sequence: TGTGCCAGCAGCAAAGTCCCGAATGGTTCGGCTAGCGGGAGCTCCTACAATGAGCAGTTCTTC. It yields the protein CASSKVPNGSASGSSYNEQFF.

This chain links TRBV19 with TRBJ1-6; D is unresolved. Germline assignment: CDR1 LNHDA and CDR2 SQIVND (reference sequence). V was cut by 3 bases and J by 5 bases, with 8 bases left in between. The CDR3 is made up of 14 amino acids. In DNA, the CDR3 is TGTGCCAGTAGTATGCGGGAAGATAATTCACCCCTCCACTTT. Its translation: CASSMREDNSPLHF.

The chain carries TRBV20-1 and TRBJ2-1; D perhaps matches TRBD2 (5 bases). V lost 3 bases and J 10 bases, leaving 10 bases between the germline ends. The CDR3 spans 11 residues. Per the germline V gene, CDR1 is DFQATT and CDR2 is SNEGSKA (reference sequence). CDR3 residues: CSARETKEQFF. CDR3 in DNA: TGCAGTGCTAGGGAGACTAAGGAGCAGTTCTTC.

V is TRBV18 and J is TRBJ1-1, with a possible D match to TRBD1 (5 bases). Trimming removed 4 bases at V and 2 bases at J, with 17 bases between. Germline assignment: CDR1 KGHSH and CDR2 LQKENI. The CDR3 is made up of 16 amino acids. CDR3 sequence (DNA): TGTGCCAGCTCACTCTCCGCCGGGACTCACAACACTGAAGCTTTCTTT. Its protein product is CASSLSAGTHNTEAFF.

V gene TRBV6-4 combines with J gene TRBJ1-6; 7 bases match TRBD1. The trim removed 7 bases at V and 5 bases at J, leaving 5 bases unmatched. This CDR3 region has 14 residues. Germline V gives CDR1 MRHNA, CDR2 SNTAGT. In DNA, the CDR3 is TGTGCCAGCACCCCGACAGGGAATAATTCACCCCTCCACTTT. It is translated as CASTPTGNNSPLHF.

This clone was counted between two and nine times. The CDR3 DNA sequence: TGTGCCAGCAGTGAAGCGCCCTGGACAGGACCTAACTATGGCTACACCTTC. Its translation is CASSEAPWTGPNYGYTF. The chain carries TRBV6-1 and TRBJ1-2; 7 nucleotides line up with TRBD1. With V trimmed by 0 bases and J by 0 bases, 7 bases remained unmatched. Germline V gives CDR1 MNHNS, CDR2 SASEGT. The CDR3 runs 17 residues.

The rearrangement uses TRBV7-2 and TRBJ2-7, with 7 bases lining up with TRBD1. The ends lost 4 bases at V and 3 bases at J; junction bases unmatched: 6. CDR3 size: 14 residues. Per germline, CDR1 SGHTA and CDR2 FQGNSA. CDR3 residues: CASSSLGQFYEQYF. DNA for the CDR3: TGTGCCAGCAGCTCCCTGGGACAGTTCTACGAGCAGTACTTC.

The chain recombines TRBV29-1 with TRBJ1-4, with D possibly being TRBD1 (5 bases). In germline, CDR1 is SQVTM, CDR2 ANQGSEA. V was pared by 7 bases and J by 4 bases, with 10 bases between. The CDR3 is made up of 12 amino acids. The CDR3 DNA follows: TGCAGCGCCACCGGACATAATGAAAAACTGTTTTTT. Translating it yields CSATGHNEKLFF.